The present TCR beta chain was sequenced within a study of blood T cell repertoires in COVID-19. As for the study in general: From T cells, B-cell-depleted T cells, or PBMCs came the material, which was cDNA or gDNA.

J gave up 8 bases and V 5 bases, and 11 bases lay outside the gene matches. The CDR3 runs 14 residues. In germline, CDR1 is SEHNR, CDR2 FQNEAQ (reference sequence). Original handling: Amplification from reference gene primers served as the basis for estimated nucleated cell counts. Assay: immunoSEQ multiplex PCR; the TCRdb copy retains only in-frame clones and omits some. Clone size and the V and J calls come from that table; the DNA yielded D and trimming. Of some 49,000 clones in the sample, 65% to 90% were seen once. The specimen sequenced was peripheral blood. This chain links TRBV7-9 with TRBJ1-1, with TRBD1 identical over 7 bases. The TCR sequence derives from a woman between 55 and 75 years old with acute or convalescent COVID-19. In DNA form, the CDR3 reads TGTGCCAGCAGCAAGGACAGGACGAGCCTAGAAGCTTTCTTT. Its translation: CASSKDRTSLEAFF.